A single sample gave rise to the 23 T cell receptor beta chains below, sequenced in a study of T cells in Graves' hyperthyroidism and ophthalmopathy. RNA transcripts yielded amplified TCR beta CDR3 regions. HTBI primers were used for first-round RT-PCR of the TCR CDR3. TCRdb passed the multiplex PCR reads through MiXCR, listing each CDR3 protein once. The repertoire consists of around 690,000 distinct CDR3 sequences, with about 18% occurring once and the leading ten covering 15% to 18%. Sequenced sample: blood. These receptor sequences come from a man aged 50-59 years with Graves' hyperthyroidism.

This clonotype came up many times. The gene calls are TRBV9 and TRBJ2-5; 9 bases match TRBD1. This CDR3 is 18 amino acids long. From germline, CDR1 is SGDLS and CDR2 YYNGEE. V shed 2 bases, J shed 5 bases, and the junction held 16 bases outside the gene matches. The CDR3 loop is CASSVTTAVGTGLETQYF. The CDR3, as DNA: TGTGCCAGCAGCGTGACAACCGCGGTGGGGACAGGGTTGGAGACCCAGTACTTC.

This clonotype occurred many times. The chain is built from TRBV15 and TRBJ1-3, with no clear D. The CDR3 consists of 18 residues. V was trimmed by 5 bases and J by 0 bases, leaving 20 bases between them. Germline V lookup: CDR1 LNHNV, CDR2 YYDKDF (reference sequence). This CDR3 reads CATSSHPAGYSSGNTIYF. DNA of the CDR3: TGTGCCACCAGCTCCCATCCGGCCGGCTACTCCTCTGGAAACACCATATATTTT. The whole variable domain, filled in from reference TRBV15 and TRBJ1-3, reads DAMVIQNPRYQVTQFGKPVTLSCSQTLNHNVMYWYQQKSSQAPKLLFHYYDKDFNNEADTPDNFQSRRPNTSFCFLDIRSPGLGDTAMYLCATSSHPAGYSSGNTIYFGEGSWLTVV.

This clonotype was detected many times. The rearrangement links TRBV29-1 to TRBJ2-7, with TRBD1 matching over 7 bases. From germline, CDR1 is SQVTM and CDR2 ANQGSEA. The CDR3 totals 14 residues. Germline trimming cut 3 bases from V and 2 bases from J; bases unmatched to any gene: 7. The CDR3 nucleotides read TGCAGCGTTGACGCCGGGACAGATGCCTACGAGCAGTACTTC. Protein: CSVDAGTDAYEQYF.

This clonotype was counted a few times. The chain recombines TRBV20-1 with TRBJ2-7; maybe TRBD2 (6 bases). V dropped 0 bases and J dropped 7 bases, with 16 bases sitting between them. Germline CDR1 DFQATT, CDR2 SNEGSKA (reference sequence). The CDR3 is made up of 14 amino acids. In nucleotides, the CDR3 is TGCAGTGCTAGAGATAGGGACTGGCCCAATGAGCAGTACTTC. This gives the protein CSARDRDWPNEQYF.

Notes on this clonotype: One base separates it from a far larger clone, so it is likely a read error. The chain combines TRBV2 with TRBJ2-3, with D tentatively TRBD1 (6 bases). In germline, CDR1 is SNHLY, CDR2 FYNNEI. CDR3 length equals 12 residues. Trimming took off 8 bases at V and 2 bases at J, with 8 bases between the two ends. CDR3 in amino acids: CASGDNTDTQYF. CDR3 in DNA: TGTGCCAGCGGGGACAACACAGATACGCAGTATTTT.

Ten or more counts support this clonotype. The chain combines TRBV11-2 with TRBJ1-1; D is unresolved. The CDR3 spans 12 residues. CDR1 is SGHAT and CDR2 is FQNNGV in the germline V gene. The V and J ends lost 7 bases and 8 bases respectively, with 14 bases between them. CDR3 DNA sequence: TGTGCCAGCACCTCACAGCCTGGCGAAGCTTTCTTT. Its protein product is CASTSQPGEAFF.

This clonotype was observed a few times. The chain links TRBV28 to TRBJ2-1; 13 bases are shared with TRBD2. J was trimmed by 0 bases and V by 5 bases; bases with no gene match: 7. The germline V gene has CDR1 MDHEN and CDR2 SYDVKM. The CDR3 spans 18 residues. For the CDR3, the DNA is TGTGCCAGCAGTACAGGGACTAGCGGGATGAGCTCCTACAATGAGCAGTTCTTC. Its protein product is CASSTGTSGMSSYNEQFF.

This clonotype was seen many times. This sequence joins TRBV6-1 and TRBJ2-7; no clear D gene. Germline CDR1 and CDR2: MNHNS and SASEGT. The CDR3 sequence is 14 residues long. V lost 8 bases, J lost 2 bases, and 16 bases lay in between. Here the CDR3 DNA reads TGTGCCAGCGGCACTACCCATGGGGCCTACGAGCAGTACTTC. Translating it yields CASGTTHGAYEQYF.

At least ten counts were recorded for this clonotype. V is TRBV12-3 or TRBV12-4 and J is TRBJ1-4; D not certain. CDR3 length: 12 amino acids. Deletions cut 3 bases from V and 4 bases from J, with 3 bases between. The CDR3 coding sequence is TGTGCCAGCAGTTTCAGTAATGAAAAACTGTTTTTT. Its translation is CASSFSNEKLFF.

This clonotype has just a few counts. In DNA form, the CDR3 reads TGTGCCAGCAGCTTAAACGGACACACCTACGAGCAGTACTTC. Amino acids: CASSLNGHTYEQYF. This chain connects TRBV11-2 to TRBJ2-7; tentatively, D is TRBD1 (5 bases). The germline V gene has CDR1 SGHAT and CDR2 FQNNGV. This CDR3 comprises 14 residues. The germline V and J ends were trimmed by 2 bases and 2 bases, with 10 bases remaining between them.

This clonotype was recorded many times. The rearrangement links TRBV28 to TRBJ1-5, with D tentatively TRBD1 (6 bases). Trimming pared 6 bases from V and 5 bases from J, leaving 11 bases between. Germline CDR1 reads MDHEN; CDR2 reads SYDVKM. The CDR3 runs to 13 residues. For the CDR3, the DNA is TGTGCCAGCAGCTTAGGGGGGGATCAGCCCCAGCATTTT. Amino acids: CASSLGGDQPQHF. The full variable domain, in which reference TRBV28 and TRBJ1-5 provide the parts outside the CDR3, is DVKVTQSSRYLVKRTGEKVFLECVQDMDHENMFWYRQDPGLGLRLIYFSYDVKMKEKGDIPEGYSVSREKKERFSLILESASTNQTSMYLCASSLGGDQPQHFGDGTRLSIL.

The J gene is TRBJ2-7, the V gene TRBV29-1; TRBD1 is a possible D gene (5 bases). Germline V gene lookup returns CDR1 SQVTM and CDR2 ANQGSEA. The V and J ends lost 3 bases and 4 bases respectively, with 7 bases between them. The CDR3 sequence is 11 residues long. CDR3 coding DNA: TGCAGCGTTGACCAGGGTTACGAGCAGTACTTC. Translated, it gives CSVDQGYEQYF.

This chain joins TRBV29-1 and TRBJ2-5; no clear D. V lost 7 bases to trimming and J lost 0 bases, with 12 bases between them. The CDR3 covers 13 residues. CDR1 SQVTM and CDR2 ANQGSEA come from the germline V gene. CDR3 coding DNA: TGCAGCGCTGTAATGGAAAACCAAGAGACCCAGTACTTC. Translated, it gives CSAVMENQETQYF.

Many counts were recorded for this clonotype. The chain links TRBV28 to TRBJ2-1, with TRBD2 matching 8 bases. CDR1 and CDR2 (germline): MDHEN, SYDVKM. Trimming removed 0 bases from V and 5 bases from J; junction bases left unmatched: 3. The CDR3 is 15 amino acids. CDR3 amino acids: CASSLWAGGNNEQFF. CDR3 DNA: TGTGCCAGCAGTTTATGGGCGGGAGGCAACAATGAGCAGTTCTTC.

This clonotype was seen only a few times. The chain is built from TRBV6-4 and TRBJ2-2; 9 positions agree with TRBD2. Germline loops: CDR1 MRHNA, CDR2 SNTAGT. This CDR3 is 15 amino acids long. Trimming cost V 3 bases and J 1 base; bases outside gene matches: 0. CDR3 in DNA: TGTGCCAGCAGTGAGACTAGCGGGAACACCGGGGAGCTGTTTTTT. Translating gives CASSETSGNTGELFF.

The gene calls are TRBV12-3 or TRBV12-4 and TRBJ2-7; TRBD2 aligns across 16 bases. The CDR3 length is 18 residues. Trimming took 6 bases from V and 3 from J; bases not matched to a gene: 11. The CDR3 DNA follows: TGTGCCAGCAGGGCCGGGACTAGCGGGAGGGCCAAAGACTACGAGCAGTACTTC. Protein sequence: CASRAGTSGRAKDYEQYF.

The rearrangement uses TRBV28 and TRBJ2-4; D perhaps matches TRBD2 (5 bases). Germline V gene lookup returns CDR1 MDHEN and CDR2 SYDVKM. The CDR3 is 13 residues long. V lost 3 bases and J lost 9, with 12 bases in between. CDR3 amino acids: CASSLEVRGIQYF. CDR3 DNA: TGTGCCAGCAGTTTGGAGGTTCGGGGCATTCAGTACTTC.

CDR3 in DNA: TGCAGTGCTTACCTTCGTCGAGGATTAGATACGCAGTATTTT. Protein product: CSAYLRRGLDTQYF. The chain employs TRBV20-1 and TRBJ2-3; D not resolved. The V end lost 5 bases, the J end lost 5 bases, and 17 bases lay between the germline ends. Germline lookup yields CDR1 DFQATT and CDR2 SNEGSKA (reference sequence). This CDR3 is built from 14 residues.

This clonotype showed up just once. The chain links TRBV2 to TRBJ2-5, with 8 bases matching TRBD2. The germline V gene has CDR1 SNHLY and CDR2 FYNNEI. The CDR3 sequence is 17 residues long. The ends lost 6 bases at V and 4 bases at J; junction bases unmatched: 16. CDR3 coding DNA: TGTGCCAGCAGCGGACGGGGGGGTTATTCATACGGAGAGACCCAGTACTTC. It specifies CASSGRGGYSYGETQYF.

V is TRBV4-3 and J is TRBJ2-1; D ambiguous. V gave up 2 bases and J gave up 0 bases, with 11 bases separating them. The CDR3 runs to 16 residues. Germline V CDR1 and CDR2: LGHNA, YSLEER. Written as DNA, the CDR3 is TGCGCCAGCAGCCAAACAAGCAGGAGCTCCTACAATGAGCAGTTCTTC. It is translated as CASSQTSRSSYNEQFF.

Remarks on this clonotype: This may come from a read error, since a much larger clone is one base off. The rearrangement uses TRBV2 and TRBJ1-4; no definite D call. Between the trimmed V and J ends, which lost 3 bases and 9 bases, there was a span of 11 bases. Germline lookup yields CDR1 SNHLY and CDR2 FYNNEI. CDR3 size: 13 residues. The CDR3 loop reads CASSDRRRKKLFF. CDR3 nucleotide sequence: TGTGCCAGCAGTGACAGAAGAAGGAAAAAACTGTTTTTT.

This clonotype was seen many times. V gene TRBV11-2 combines with J gene TRBJ1-6; 7 nucleotides line up with TRBD1. CDR1 and CDR2 (germline): SGHAT, FQNNGV. This CDR3 has 15 amino acids. J was trimmed by 7 bases and V by 2 bases; bases with no gene match: 5. CDR3 DNA sequence: TGTGCCAGCAGCTTAAATTCAGGGGGGAATTCACCCCTCCACTTT. It translates to CASSLNSGGNSPLHF.

This clonotype was detected many times. The V and J genes are TRBV18 and TRBJ2-2; D remains ambiguous. Trimming pared 2 bases from V and 0 bases from J, leaving 7 bases between. The germline gives CDR1 KGHSH, CDR2 LQKENI. The CDR3 loop spans 15 amino acids. The CDR3 region has the DNA TGTGCCAGCTCACCAGTGGGAACGAACACCGGGGAGCTGTTTTTT. Its protein product is CASSPVGTNTGELFF. Filled out from reference TRBV18 and TRBJ2-2, the complete variable domain reads NAGVMQNPRHLVRRRGQEARLRCSPMKGHSHVYWYRQLPEEGLKFMVYLQKENIIDESGMPKERFSAEFPKEGPSILRIQQVVRGDSAAYFCASSPVGTNTGELFFGEGSRLTVL.